This T cell receptor (beta chain) emerged from a study of OX40 agonist ivuxolimab in advanced cancers. Study at large: Patients in dose escalation had liver, melanoma, kidney or head and neck cancers. General study findings and limits: Expanded clones tended on average to be more numerous among CD8+ T cells than CD4+. Among the lowest levels of clonal expansion were found in partial responders at 0.1-3.0 mg/kg.

Collection of blood occurred at baseline, at cycle 4 day 1, and at cycle 7 day 1. This CDR3 contains 12 residues. Germline CDR1 is SQVTM and CDR2 is ANQGSEA. The J segment lost 10 bases and the V segment lost 7 bases, leaving 7 bases of the junction unmatched. About this clone: Its antigen is undetermined.

TCRdb's table, derived via immunoSEQ multiplex PCR, lists solely in-frame clones and lacks some. The sample includes tens of thousands of clones, roughly 93% of them seen just once. The chain has TRBV29-1 and TRBJ2-1, with TRBD1 matching over 10 bases. The specimen was CD4+ or CD8+ T cells sorted from blood, collected in a trial of the OX40 agonist ivuxolimab. The sequence came from an adult with an advanced solid tumor such as melanoma, head and neck, liver or kidney cancer. The CDR3 reads CSAAGTGDEQFF. In nucleotides, the CDR3 is TGCAGCGCGGCGGGGACAGGGGACGAGCAGTTCTTC.